Included here is one T cell receptor beta chain sequence, with context. Its antigen has not been determined. A much larger clone sits a single nucleotide away, making a read error possible. The conserved final phenylalanine or tryptophan is absent from the CDR3, which likely points to a read error. Receptor libraries were prepared by multiplex PCR. TCRdb shows the sequencer as Illumina HiSeq 4000. iRepertoire HTBI primers and Arm-PCR amplification of CDR3 regions were used to construct TCR beta libraries. PCR products were gel purified before sequencing. In the original analysis: Across samples, roughly 60 TRBV and 14 TRBJ segments were identified and used for gene usage analysis of CDR3 amino acid clonotypes. COPE and FqMerger were used to merge the filtered high-quality paired reads into contigs. Contigs were aligned with BLAST to IMGT TRBV, TRBD and TRBJ reference genes, and CDR3 was defined per IMGT. Any clonotype with a frequency above 0.1% was counted as a highly expanded clone. Repertoire diversity was measured by Shannon entropy, and V-J evenness by the Gini coefficient. Public clonotypes were defined as clonotypes shared by more than one individual. The raw public reads went through TCRdb reprocessing: fastp at Q25, MiXCR clone calling, in-frame beta chains kept. Identical CDR3 proteins give one entry, which carries the most common genes and DNA. The authors' filters were not applied to this entry. The sample data list around 330,000 distinct CDR3 sequences, and over 15% of these were observed just once. Roughly 35% of the sample goes to the ten largest clones.

With termini counted, the CDR3 has 15 amino acids. Of the read, only the CDR3 DNA is kept; its 45 bases are in frame from base 1. CDR1 GTSNPN and CDR2 SVGIG are derived from the germline V gene (reference sequence). Trimming accounts for 3 bases at V and 9 bases at J, while the number of junction bases matched to no gene is 7. This record comes from a study of regulatory T cells in long-lasting Graves disease listed by TCRdb under 2021. Regarding the complete study: Patients with newly diagnosed Graves' disease had been on antithyroid drugs for under 3 months. The study was conducted in China and was registered as a clinical trial. A total of 33 samples were covered by TCR sequencing, comprising approximately 13 persistent and around 20 newly diagnosed Graves' disease patients. This study used TCR sequencing and RNA sequencing of peripheral blood to compare persistent Graves' disease patients against newly diagnosed Graves' disease patients.

The time point label for this specimen denotes: newly diagnosed GD, antithyroid drugs for less than 3 months. RNA was extracted from PBMCs in TRIzol for both TCR sequencing and RNA sequencing. The diagnosis of Graves' disease was made according to American Thyroid Association guidelines. The patients came from an endocrinology department in Xi'an, China. From each patient, around 8.3 milliliters of peripheral blood was collected into an EDTA anticoagulant tube. PBMCs were isolated by Ficoll Paque Plus density gradient separation without further T cell sorting. An Agilent 2100 Bioanalyzer and agarose gel were used to assess RNA quality, and a NanoDrop 2000 was used to measure RNA concentration. Overall results and qualifications from the work: Sequencing and analysis were limited to the TCR beta chain. Patients with persistent disease shared more public clonotypes (around 3,000) than newly diagnosed patients did (around 980). Persistent Graves' disease patients showed lower TCR Shannon entropy and fewer highly expanded clones than newly diagnosed patients, suggesting clonal expansion. As a limitation, the authors acknowledged that the small sample size may reduce accuracy. Persistent disease showed preferential use of TRBV28, TRBJ1-2 and TRBJ2-5, whereas newly diagnosed disease favored TRBV20-1 and TRBJ2-1. The study examined only peripheral blood because the primary lesion, thyroid tissue, could not be accessed.

The chain is encoded by TRBV30 joined to TRBJ2-1, and 14 bases in between align with TRBD2. This sample comprised peripheral blood mononuclear cells (PBMCs), obtained at new diagnosis, from a patient treated with antithyroid drugs. This clonotype was obtained from a female donor with Graves disease. At the DNA level, the sequence is TGTGCCTGGAGCCCGGGACTAGCGGGAGTTGGTGAGCAGTTCTTA. The translation is CAWSPGLAGVGEQFL.